This T cell receptor (beta chain) was profiled in a study of Ad26.COV2.S vaccination and SARS-CoV-2 variants. Treatment: roughly 20 received Ad26.COV2.S at low or high dose, single or two shots; several received placebo; per-sample allocation not given. At day 63 after the first vaccine or placebo injection, samples were drawn. Generated by immunoSEQ multiplex PCR, the TCRdb table keeps only in-frame clones and is missing some. Here the sample spans under 550,000 clones, 70% to 90% being singletons. V lost 5 bases and J lost 7; bases outside the gene matches: 3. The CDR3 has 13 amino acids. Sequenced material: peripheral blood, taken in a trial of Ad26.COV2.S vaccine versus placebo. This rearrangement joins TRBV12-3 or TRBV12-4 to TRBJ1-4; 8 bases agree with TRBD1. This receptor was identified in a person aged 18-60 years who received the Ad26.COV2.S COVID-19 vaccine or a placebo. The CDR3 protein is CASSPGQGEKLFF. CDR3 in DNA: TGTGCCAGCAGTCCCGGACAGGGTGAAAAACTGTTTTTT.